Below, 10 T cell receptor beta chains from the same sample are listed, as sequenced in a study of T cells in Graves' hyperthyroidism and ophthalmopathy. Amplification of TCR beta CDR3 regions used RNA as the template. First-round RT-PCR with HTBI primers amplified the TCR CDR3 region. TCRdb reprocessed the multiplex PCR reads with MiXCR, giving one entry per CDR3 protein. The table shows hundreds of thousands of distinct CDR3 sequences, with approximately 40% occurring only once. The sample consisted of blood. The receptors were gathered from a middle-aged woman with Graves' hyperthyroidism.

This clonotype was observed many times. The rearrangement links TRBV20-1 to TRBJ2-7, with TRBD2 identical over 8 bases. CDR3 size: 15 residues. CDR1 is DFQATT, CDR2 SNEGSKA, per germline (reference sequence). Trimming removed 3 bases from V and 3 bases from J; junction bases left unmatched: 10. CDR3 sequence (DNA): TGCAGTGCTAGTCTGACGGGCGGGAGGCTCTACGAGCAGTACTTC. This translates into CSASLTGGRLYEQYF.

A note on this clonotype: A read error is possible here, since a much larger clone lies one base away. The chain couples TRBV6-1 to TRBJ1-2; 9 bases fit TRBD1. Germline V gene data show CDR1 as MNHNS and CDR2 as SASEGT. CDR3 length equals 14 residues. CDR3 in DNA: TGTGCCAGCAGGGCAACAGGGGGCGCCTATGCCTACACCTTC. Its translation: CASRATGGAYAYTF.

This clonotype has ten or more counts. The chain recombines TRBV10-1 with TRBJ1-1; a possible D gene is TRBD1 (5 bases). The V end lost 0 bases, the J end lost 1 base, and 9 bases lay between the germline ends. CDR3 size: 15 residues. Germline V gene lookup returns CDR1 WNHNN and CDR2 SYGVQD (reference sequence). CDR3 region: CASSESQGPNTEAFF. The CDR3 DNA reads as TGCGCCAGCAGTGAGTCGCAGGGTCCGAACACTGAAGCTTTCTTT.

The CDR3 DNA is TGTGCCATCAGCCCCCTAGCGGAGGGGGAGACCCAGTACTTC. This encodes CAISPLAEGETQYF. The gene calls are TRBV10-3 and TRBJ2-5; 7 bases match TRBD2. Germline CDR1 reads ENHRY; CDR2 reads SYGVKD. This CDR3 comprises 14 residues. V trimming: 6 bases; J trimming: 5 bases; junction bases outside the gene matches: 9.

The chain carries TRBV10-3 and TRBJ2-2; D gene uncertain. The ends were cut back, 6 bases at V and 4 bases at J, with 9 bases in the middle. The V gene's germline CDR1 is ENHRY and CDR2 SYGVKD. The length of the CDR3 is 13 residues. The CDR3 reads CAIREQSTGELFF. The CDR3 DNA is TGTGCCATCAGGGAACAATCCACCGGGGAGCTGTTTTTT.

This clonotype has ten or more counts. V and J are TRBV12-3 or TRBV12-4 and TRBJ2-5; D might be TRBD2 (6 bases). Trimming took 5 bases from V and 2 from J, leaving 27 bases between them. CDR3 length: 19 amino acids. In nucleotides, the CDR3 is TGTGCCAGCAGTCACCGTGGGAGGCCGGCCCCACTGTGGCAAGAGACCCAGTACTTC. Protein: CASSHRGRPAPLWQETQYF.

The genes are TRBV18 and TRBJ2-7; TRBD1 or TRBD2 may be the D gene (5 bases each). Trimming removed 6 bases from V and 2 bases from J, with 17 bases in between. The CDR3 consists of 15 residues. Per the germline V gene, CDR1 is KGHSH and CDR2 is LQKENI. Here the CDR3 reads CASSPDRDGAYEQYF. In DNA, the CDR3 is TGTGCCAGCTCTCCCGACCGGGACGGAGCCTACGAGCAGTACTTC.

At least ten counts were recorded for this clonotype. The chain has TRBV10-3 and TRBJ2-7; TRBD1 might be the D (5 bases). This CDR3 spans 17 amino acids. Germline CDR1 reads ENHRY; CDR2 reads SYGVKD. The germline V and J ends were trimmed by 0 bases and 4 bases, with 19 bases remaining between them. CDR3: CAISESNIPPTAYEQYF. CDR3 bases: TGTGCCATCAGTGAGTCGAATATCCCGCCGACAGCGTACGAGCAGTACTTC.

V usage is TRBV6-5 and J usage is TRBJ2-5, with a weak D call TRBD1 (6 bases). Germline values: CDR1 MNHEY, CDR2 SVGAGI. The CDR3 has 14 amino acids. V shed 2 bases and J shed 5 bases, with 12 bases lying between them. Here the CDR3 DNA reads TGTGCCAGCAGTTACCAACTGCAGGGGGAGACCCAGTACTTC. It is translated as CASSYQLQGETQYF.

This clonotype was observed at least ten times. The chain employs TRBV12-3 or TRBV12-4 and TRBJ1-1; D ambiguous. This CDR3 is built from 13 residues. Deletions cut 5 bases from V and 3 bases from J, with 10 bases between. Here the CDR3 DNA reads TGTGCCAGCAGTCGGAACCTGGACACTGAAGCTTTCTTT. Translation gives CASSRNLDTEAFF.